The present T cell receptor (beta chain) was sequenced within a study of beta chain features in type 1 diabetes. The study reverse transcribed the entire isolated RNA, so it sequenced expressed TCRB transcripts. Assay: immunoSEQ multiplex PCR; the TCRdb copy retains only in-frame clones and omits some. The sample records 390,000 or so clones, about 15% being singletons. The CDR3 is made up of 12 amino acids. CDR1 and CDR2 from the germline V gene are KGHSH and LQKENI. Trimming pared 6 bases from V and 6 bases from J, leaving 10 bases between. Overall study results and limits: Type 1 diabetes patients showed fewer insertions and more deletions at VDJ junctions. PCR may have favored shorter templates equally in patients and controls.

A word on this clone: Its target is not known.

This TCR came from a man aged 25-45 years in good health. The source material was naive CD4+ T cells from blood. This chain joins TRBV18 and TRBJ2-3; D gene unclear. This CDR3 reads CASSAVVDTQYF. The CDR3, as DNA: TGTGCCAGCTCTGCTGTCGTTGATACGCAGTATTTT.